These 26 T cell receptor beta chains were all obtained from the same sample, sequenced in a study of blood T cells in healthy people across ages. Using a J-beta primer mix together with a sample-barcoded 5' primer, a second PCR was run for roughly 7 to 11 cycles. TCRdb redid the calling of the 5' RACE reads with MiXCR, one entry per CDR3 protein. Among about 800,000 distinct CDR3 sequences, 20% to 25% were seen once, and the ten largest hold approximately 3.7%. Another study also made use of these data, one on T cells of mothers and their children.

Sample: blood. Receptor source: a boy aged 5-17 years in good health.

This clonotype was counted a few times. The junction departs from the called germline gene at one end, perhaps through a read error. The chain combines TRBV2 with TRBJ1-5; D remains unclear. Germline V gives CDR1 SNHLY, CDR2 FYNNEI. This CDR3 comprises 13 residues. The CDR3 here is CASSGWENRPQHF. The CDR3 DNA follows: TGTGCCAGCAGTGGGTGGGAGAATCGGCCCCAGCATTTT.

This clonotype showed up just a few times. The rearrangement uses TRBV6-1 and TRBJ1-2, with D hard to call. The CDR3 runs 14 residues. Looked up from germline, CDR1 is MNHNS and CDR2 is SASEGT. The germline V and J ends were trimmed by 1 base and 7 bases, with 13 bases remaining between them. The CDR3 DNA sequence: TGTGCCAGCAGTGAAGATATGTGGCAGCTTGGCTACACCTTC. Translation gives CASSEDMWQLGYTF.

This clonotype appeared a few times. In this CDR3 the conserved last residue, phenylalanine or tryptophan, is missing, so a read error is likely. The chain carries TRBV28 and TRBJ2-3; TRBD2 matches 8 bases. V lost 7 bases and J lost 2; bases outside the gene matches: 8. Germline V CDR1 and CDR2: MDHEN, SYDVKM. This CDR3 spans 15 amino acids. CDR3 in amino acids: CASISGGALTDTQYL. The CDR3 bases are TGTGCCAGCATATCCGGGGGGGCCCTCACAGATACGCAGTATCTT.

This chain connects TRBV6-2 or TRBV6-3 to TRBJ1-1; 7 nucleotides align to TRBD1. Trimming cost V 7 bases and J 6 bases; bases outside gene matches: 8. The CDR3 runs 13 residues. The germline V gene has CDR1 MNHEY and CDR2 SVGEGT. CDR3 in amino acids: CASKDREGAEAFF. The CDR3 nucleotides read TGTGCCAGCAAAGACAGGGAAGGCGCTGAAGCTTTCTTT.

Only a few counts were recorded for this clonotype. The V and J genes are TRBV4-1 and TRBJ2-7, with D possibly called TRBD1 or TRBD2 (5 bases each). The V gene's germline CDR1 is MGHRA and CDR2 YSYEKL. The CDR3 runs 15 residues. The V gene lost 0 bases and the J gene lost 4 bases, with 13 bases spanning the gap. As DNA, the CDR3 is TGCGCCAGCAGCCAAGATAGAGGGGATGGGTACGAGCAGTACTTC. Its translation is CASSQDRGDGYEQYF.

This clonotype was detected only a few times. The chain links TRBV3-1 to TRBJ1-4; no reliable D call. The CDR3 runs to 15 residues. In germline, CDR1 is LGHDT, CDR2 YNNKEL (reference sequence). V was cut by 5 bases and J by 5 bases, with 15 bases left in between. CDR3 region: CASSETEATNEKLFF. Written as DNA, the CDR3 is TGTGCCAGCAGCGAAACCGAGGCGACCAATGAAAAACTGTTTTTT.

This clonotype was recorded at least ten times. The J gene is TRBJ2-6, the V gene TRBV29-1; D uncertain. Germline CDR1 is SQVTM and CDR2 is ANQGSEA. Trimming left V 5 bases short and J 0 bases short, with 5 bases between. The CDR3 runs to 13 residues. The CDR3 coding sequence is TGCAGCGTTACGGCCTCTGGGGCCAACGTCCTGACTTTC. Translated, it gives CSVTASGANVLTF.

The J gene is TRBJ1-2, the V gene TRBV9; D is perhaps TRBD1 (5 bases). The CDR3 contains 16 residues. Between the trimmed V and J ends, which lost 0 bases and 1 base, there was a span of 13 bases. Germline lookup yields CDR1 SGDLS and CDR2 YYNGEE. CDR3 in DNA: TGTGCCAGCAGCGTAGGGGGACCCTACCTTAACTATGGCTACACCTTC. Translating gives CASSVGGPYLNYGYTF.

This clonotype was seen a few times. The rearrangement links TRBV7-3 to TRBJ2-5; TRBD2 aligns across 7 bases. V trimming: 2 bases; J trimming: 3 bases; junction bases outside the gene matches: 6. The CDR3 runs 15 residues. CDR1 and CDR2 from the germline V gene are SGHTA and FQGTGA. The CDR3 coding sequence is TGTGCCAGCAGCTTATCCCCTAGCGGAGAAGAGACCCAGTACTTC. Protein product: CASSLSPSGEETQYF. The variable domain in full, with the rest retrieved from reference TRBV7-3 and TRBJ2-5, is GAGVSQTPSNKVTEKGKYVELRCDPISGHTALYWYRQSLGQGPEFLIYFQGTGAADDSGLPNDRFFAVRPEGSVSTLKIQRTERGDSAVYLCASSLSPSGEETQYFGPGTRLLVL.

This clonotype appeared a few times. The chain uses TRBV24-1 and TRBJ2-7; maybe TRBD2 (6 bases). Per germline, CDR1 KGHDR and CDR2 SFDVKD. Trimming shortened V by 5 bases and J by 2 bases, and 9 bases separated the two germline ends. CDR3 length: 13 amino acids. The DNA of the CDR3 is TGTGCCACCAGTGGCGGGGAACCCTACGAGCAGTACTTC. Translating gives CATSGGEPYEQYF.

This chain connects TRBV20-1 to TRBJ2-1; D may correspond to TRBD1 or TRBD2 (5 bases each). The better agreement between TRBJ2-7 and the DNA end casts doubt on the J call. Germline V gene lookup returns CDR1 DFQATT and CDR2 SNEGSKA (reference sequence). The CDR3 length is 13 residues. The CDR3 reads CSAFIYGDGEQYF. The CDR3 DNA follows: TGCAGTGCTTTTATCTATGGGGACGGCGAGCAGTACTTC.

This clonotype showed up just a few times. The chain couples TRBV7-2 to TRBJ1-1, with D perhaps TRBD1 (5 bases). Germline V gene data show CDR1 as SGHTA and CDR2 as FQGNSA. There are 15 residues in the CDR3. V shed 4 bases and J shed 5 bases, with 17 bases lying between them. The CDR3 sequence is CASSWQGTTGTEAFF. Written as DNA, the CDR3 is TGTGCCAGCAGCTGGCAGGGCACCACGGGAACTGAAGCTTTCTTT.

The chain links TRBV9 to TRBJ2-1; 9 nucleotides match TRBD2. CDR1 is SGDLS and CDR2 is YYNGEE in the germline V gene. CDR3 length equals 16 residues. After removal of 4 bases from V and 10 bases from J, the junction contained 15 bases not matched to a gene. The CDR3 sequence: CASSPPGGGGADEQFF. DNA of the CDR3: TGTGCCAGCAGCCCCCCTGGCGGCGGGGGGGCCGACGAGCAGTTCTTC.

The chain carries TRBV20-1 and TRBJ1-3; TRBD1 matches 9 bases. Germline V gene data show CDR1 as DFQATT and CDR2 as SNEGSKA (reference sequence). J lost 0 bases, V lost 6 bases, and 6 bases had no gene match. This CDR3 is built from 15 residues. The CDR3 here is CSARTGELSGNTIYF. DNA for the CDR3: TGCAGTGCACGGACAGGGGAGCTCTCTGGAAACACCATATATTTT.

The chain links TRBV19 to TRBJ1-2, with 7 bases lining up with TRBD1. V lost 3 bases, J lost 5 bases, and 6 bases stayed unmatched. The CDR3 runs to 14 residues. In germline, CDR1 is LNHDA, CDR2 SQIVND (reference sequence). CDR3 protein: CASSIETGRYGYTF. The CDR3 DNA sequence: TGTGCCAGTAGTATCGAGACAGGGCGGTATGGCTACACCTTC.

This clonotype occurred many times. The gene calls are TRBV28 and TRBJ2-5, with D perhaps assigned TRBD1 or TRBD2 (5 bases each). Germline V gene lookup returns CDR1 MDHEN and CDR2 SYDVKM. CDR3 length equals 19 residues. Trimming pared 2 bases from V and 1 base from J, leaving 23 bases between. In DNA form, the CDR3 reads TGTGCCAGCAGTTTAGGCCGGGTAGGGACCCATGCGTCCCAAGAGACCCAGTACTTC. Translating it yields CASSLGRVGTHASQETQYF.

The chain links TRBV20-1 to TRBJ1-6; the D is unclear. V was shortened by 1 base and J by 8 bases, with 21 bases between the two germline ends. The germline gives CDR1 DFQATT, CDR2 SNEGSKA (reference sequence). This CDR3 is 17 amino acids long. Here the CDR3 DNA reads TGCAGTGCTAGAGTGGTAGGGTCCCCCTTCAGTGATTCACCCCTCCACTTT. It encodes CSARVVGSPFSDSPLHF.

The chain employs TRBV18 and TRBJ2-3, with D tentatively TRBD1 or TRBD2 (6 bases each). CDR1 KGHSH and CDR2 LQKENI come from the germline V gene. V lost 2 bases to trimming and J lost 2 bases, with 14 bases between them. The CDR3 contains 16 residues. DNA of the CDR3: TGTGCCAGCTCACCAAGGGGGGTGCTTTTCACAGATACGCAGTATTTT. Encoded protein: CASSPRGVLFTDTQYF.

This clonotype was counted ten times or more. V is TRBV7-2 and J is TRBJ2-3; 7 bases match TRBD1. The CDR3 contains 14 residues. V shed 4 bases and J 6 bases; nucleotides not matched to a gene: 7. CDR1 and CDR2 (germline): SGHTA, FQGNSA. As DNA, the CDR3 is TGTGCCAGCAGCTACGAGGGGGCTGTGGATACGCAGTATTTT. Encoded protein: CASSYEGAVDTQYF.

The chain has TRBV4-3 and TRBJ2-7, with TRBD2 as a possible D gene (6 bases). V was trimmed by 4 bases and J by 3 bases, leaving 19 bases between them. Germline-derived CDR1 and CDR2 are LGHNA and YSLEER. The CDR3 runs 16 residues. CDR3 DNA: TGCGCCAGCAGCCTAGCCCTAGCGTTCCCCCTCTACGAGCAGTACTTC. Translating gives CASSLALAFPLYEQYF.

The CDR3: CASSLALAVAYNEQFF. Here the CDR3 DNA reads TGTGCCAGCAGCTTAGCGCTAGCGGTTGCCTACAATGAGCAGTTCTTC. V gene TRBV7-2 combines with J gene TRBJ2-1; 7 nucleotides match TRBD2. CDR1 is SGHTA, CDR2 FQGNSA, per germline. After removal of 0 bases from V and 2 bases from J, the junction contained 4 bases not matched to a gene. The CDR3 has 16 amino acids.

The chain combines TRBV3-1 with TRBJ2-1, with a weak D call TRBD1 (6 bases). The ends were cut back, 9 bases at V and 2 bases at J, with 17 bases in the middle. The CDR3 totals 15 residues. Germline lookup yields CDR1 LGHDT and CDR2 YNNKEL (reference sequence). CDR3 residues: CARSTGISPYNEQFF. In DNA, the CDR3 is TGTGCCAGAAGTACAGGGATCAGCCCCTACAATGAGCAGTTCTTC.

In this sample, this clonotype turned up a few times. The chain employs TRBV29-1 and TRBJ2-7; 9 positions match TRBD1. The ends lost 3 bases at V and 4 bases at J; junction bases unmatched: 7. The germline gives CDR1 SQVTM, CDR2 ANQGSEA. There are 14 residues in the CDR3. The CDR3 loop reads CSVDTGGLTYEQYF. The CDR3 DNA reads TGCAGCGTTGACACAGGGGGCTTGACGTACGAGCAGTACTTC.

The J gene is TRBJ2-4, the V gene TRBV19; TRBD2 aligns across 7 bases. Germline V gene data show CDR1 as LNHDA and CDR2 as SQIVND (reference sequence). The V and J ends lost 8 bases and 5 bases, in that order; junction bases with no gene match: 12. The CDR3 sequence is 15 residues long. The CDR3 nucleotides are TGTGCCAGTGCCTGGGAGGGAGTTTCAGAAAACATTCAGTACTTC. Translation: CASAWEGVSENIQYF. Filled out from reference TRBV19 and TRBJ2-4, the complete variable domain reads DGGITQSPKYLFRKEGQNVTLSCEQNLNHDAMYWYRQDPGQGLRLIYYSQIVNDFQKGDIAEGYSVSREKKESFPLTVTSAQKNPTAFYLCASAWEGVSENIQYFGAGTRLSVL.

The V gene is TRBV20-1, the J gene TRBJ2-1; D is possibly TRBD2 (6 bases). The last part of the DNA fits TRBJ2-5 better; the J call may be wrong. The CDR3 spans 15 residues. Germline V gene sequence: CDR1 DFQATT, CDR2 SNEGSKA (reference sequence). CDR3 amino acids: CSARDAGKMSETQYF. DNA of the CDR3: TGCAGTGCTAGAGACGCGGGAAAGATGTCCGAGACCCAGTACTTC.

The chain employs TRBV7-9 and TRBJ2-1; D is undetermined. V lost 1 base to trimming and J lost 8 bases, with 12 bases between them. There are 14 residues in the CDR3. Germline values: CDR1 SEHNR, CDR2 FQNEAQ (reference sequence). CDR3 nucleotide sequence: TGTGCCAGCAGCTTAGTTTTCGGTTACGATGAGCAGTTCTTC. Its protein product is CASSLVFGYDEQFF.